Sequencing of this T cell receptor beta chain was carried out in a study of OX40 agonist ivuxolimab in advanced cancers. Study-level points and caveats: Clonal expansion from baseline to week 6 occurred in both CD4+ and CD8+ T cells. Several nonresponders also turned out to have low normalized T-cell clonal expansion.

Trimming stripped 5 bases from V and 4 bases from J, with 11 bases between. The CDR3 is 13 amino acids. From germline, CDR1 is SGHVS and CDR2 FQNEAQ. The table came from immunoSEQ multiplex PCR; TCRdb's copy has only in-frame clones and leaves some out. The table includes 90,000 to 120,000 clones, approximately 89% detected once. This clone has only one observation. Its antigen is unidentified. Here the sequenced sample was CD4+ or CD8+ T cells sorted from blood, taken in a trial of the OX40 agonist ivuxolimab. The TCR originated in an adult with an advanced solid tumor such as melanoma, head and neck, liver or kidney cancer. The V and J genes are TRBV7-8 and TRBJ1-2, with a possible D match to TRBD1 (6 bases). The CDR3 DNA reads as TGTGCCAGCAGCCAGTCAGGGGCCTATGGCTACACCTTC. It specifies CASSQSGAYGYTF.